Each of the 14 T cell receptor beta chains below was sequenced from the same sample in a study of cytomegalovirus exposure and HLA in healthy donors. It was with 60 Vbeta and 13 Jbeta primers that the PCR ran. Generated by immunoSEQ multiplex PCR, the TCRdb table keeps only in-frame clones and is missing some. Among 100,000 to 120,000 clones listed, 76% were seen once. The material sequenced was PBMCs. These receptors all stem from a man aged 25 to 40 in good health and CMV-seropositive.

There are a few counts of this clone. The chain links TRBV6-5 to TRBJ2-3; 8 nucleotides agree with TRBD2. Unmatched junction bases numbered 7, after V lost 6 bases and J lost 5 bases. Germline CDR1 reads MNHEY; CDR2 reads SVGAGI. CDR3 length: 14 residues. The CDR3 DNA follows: TGTGCCAGCAGACCGGGACTAGGTCGAGATACGCAGTATTTT. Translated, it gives CASRPGLGRDTQYF.

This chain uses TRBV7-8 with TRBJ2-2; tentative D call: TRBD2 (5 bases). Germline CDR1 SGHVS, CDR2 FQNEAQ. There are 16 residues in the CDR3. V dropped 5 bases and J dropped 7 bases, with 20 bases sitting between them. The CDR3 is CASSPPTRGRVGELFF. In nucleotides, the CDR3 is TGTGCCAGCAGCCCGCCTACCCGGGGTAGGGTCGGGGAGCTGTTTTTT. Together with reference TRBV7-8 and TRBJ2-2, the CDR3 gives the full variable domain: GAGVSQSPRYKVAKRGQDVALRCDPISGHVSLFWYQQALGQGPEFLTYFQNEAQLDKSGLPSDRFFAERPEGSVSTLKIQRTQQEDSAVYLCASSPPTRGRVGELFFGEGSRLTVL.

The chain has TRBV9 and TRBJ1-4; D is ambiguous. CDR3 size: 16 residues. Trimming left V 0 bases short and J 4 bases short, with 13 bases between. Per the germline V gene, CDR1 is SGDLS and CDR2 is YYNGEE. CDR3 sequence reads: CASSVATGGVNEKLFF. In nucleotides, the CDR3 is TGTGCCAGCAGCGTAGCTACTGGCGGCGTTAATGAAAAACTGTTTTTT. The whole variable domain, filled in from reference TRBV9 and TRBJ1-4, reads DSGVTQTPKHLITATGQRVTLRCSPRSGDLSVYWYQQSLDQGLQFLIQYYNGEERAKGNILERFSAQQFPDLHSELNLSSLELGDSALYFCASSVATGGVNEKLFFGSGTQLSVL.

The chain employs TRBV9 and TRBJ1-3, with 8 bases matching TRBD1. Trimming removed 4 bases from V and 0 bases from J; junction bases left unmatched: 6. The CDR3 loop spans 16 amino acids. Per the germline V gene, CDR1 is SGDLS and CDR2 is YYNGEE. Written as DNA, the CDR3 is TGTGCCAGCAGCCCCGGGGGGACAGGCTCTGGAAACACCATATATTTT. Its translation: CASSPGGTGSGNTIYF.

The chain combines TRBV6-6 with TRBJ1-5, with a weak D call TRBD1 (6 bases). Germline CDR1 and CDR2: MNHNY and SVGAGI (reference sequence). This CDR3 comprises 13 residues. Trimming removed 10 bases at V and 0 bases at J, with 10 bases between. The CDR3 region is CATGQFSNQPQHF. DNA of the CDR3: TGTGCCACCGGACAGTTTAGCAATCAGCCCCAGCATTTT.

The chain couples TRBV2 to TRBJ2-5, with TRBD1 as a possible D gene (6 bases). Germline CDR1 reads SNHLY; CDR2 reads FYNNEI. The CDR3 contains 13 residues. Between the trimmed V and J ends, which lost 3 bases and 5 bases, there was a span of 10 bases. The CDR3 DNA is TGTGCCAGCAGTGACGGGGACACTGAGACCCAGTACTTC. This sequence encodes CASSDGDTETQYF.

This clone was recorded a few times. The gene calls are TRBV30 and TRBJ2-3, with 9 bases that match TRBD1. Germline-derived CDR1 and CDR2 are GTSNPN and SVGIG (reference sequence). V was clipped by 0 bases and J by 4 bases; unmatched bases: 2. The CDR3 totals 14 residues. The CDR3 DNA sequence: TGTGCCTGGAGTGTGGGACAGGGATCAGATACGCAGTATTTT. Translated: CAWSVGQGSDTQYF. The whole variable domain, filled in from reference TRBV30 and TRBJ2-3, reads SQTIHQWPATLVQPVGSPLSLECTVEGTSNPNLYWYRQAAGRGLQLLFYSVGIGQISSEVPQNLSASRPQDRQFILSSKKLLLSDSGFYLCAWSVGQGSDTQYFGPGTRLTVL.

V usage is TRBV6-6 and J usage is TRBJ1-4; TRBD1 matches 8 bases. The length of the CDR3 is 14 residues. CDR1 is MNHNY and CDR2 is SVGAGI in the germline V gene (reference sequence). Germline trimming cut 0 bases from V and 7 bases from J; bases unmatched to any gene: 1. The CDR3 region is CASSYSTGAEKLFF. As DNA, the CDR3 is TGTGCCAGCAGTTACTCGACAGGGGCTGAAAAACTGTTTTTT.

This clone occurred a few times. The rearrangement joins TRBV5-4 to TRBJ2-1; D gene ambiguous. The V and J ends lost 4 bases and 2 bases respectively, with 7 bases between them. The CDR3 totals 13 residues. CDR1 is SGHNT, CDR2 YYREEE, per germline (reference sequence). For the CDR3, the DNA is TGTGCCAGCAGCCCCCATGCCTACAATGAGCAGTTCTTC. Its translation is CASSPHAYNEQFF.

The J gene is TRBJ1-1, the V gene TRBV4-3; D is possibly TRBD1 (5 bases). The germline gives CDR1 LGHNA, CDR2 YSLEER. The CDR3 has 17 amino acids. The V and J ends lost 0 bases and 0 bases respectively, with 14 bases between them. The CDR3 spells CASSQEVPGALNTEAFF. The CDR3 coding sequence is TGCGCCAGCAGCCAAGAAGTCCCTGGGGCCTTGAACACTGAAGCTTTCTTT.

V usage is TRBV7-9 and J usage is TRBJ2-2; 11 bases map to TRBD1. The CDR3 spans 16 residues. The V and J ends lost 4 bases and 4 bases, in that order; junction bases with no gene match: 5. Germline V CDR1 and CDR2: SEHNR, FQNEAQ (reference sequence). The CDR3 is CASSYGTGGGTGELFF. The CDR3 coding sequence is TGTGCCAGCAGCTACGGGACAGGGGGGGGCACCGGGGAGCTGTTTTTT.

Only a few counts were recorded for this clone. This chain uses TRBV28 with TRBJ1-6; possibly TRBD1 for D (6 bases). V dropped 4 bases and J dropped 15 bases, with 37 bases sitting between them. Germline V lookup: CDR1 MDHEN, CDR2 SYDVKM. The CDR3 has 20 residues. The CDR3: CASSSWDGRGGFGSRPGLHF. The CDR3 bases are TGTGCCAGCAGTTCTTGGGACGGCAGGGGCGGCTTCGGTTCCCGCCCGGGCCTCCACTTT.

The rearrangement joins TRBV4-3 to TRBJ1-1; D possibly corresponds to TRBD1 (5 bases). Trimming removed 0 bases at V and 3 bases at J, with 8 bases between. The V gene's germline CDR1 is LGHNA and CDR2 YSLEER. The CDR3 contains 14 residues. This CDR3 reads CASSQDGGDTEAFF. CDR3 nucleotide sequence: TGCGCCAGCAGCCAAGATGGGGGGGACACTGAAGCTTTCTTT.

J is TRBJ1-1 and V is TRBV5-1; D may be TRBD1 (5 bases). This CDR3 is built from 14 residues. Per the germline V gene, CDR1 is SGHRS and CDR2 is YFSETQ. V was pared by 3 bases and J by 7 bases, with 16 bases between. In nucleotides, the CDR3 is TGCGCCAGCAGCTCCGCAACAGGAGCCTTTGAAGCTTTCTTT. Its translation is CASSSATGAFEAFF.